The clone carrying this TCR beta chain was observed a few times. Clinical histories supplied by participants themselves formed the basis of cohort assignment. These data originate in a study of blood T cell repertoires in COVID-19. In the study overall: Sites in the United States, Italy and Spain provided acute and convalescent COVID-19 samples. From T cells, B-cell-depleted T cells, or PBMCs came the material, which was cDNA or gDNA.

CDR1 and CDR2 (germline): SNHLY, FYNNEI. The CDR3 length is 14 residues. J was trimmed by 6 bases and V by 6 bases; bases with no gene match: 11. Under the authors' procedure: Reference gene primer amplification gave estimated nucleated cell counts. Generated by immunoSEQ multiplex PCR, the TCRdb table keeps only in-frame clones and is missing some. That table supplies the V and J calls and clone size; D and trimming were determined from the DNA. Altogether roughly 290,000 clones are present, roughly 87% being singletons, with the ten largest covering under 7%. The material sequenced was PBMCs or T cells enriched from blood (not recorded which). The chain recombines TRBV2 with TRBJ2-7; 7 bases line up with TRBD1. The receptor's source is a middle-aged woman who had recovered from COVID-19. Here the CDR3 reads CASRSQGPGFEQYF. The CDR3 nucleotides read TGTGCCAGCAGATCACAGGGGCCAGGCTTCGAGCAGTACTTC.